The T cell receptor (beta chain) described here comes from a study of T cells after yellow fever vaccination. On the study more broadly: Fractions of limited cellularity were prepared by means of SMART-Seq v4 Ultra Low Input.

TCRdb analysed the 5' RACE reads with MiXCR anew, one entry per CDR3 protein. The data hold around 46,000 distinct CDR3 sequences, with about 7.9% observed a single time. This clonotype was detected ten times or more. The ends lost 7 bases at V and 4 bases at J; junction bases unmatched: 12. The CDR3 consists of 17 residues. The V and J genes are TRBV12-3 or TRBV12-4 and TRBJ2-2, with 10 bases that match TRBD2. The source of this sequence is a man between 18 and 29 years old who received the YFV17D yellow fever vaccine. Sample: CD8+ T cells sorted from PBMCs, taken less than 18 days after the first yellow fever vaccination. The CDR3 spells CASTPLGSGGSTGELFF. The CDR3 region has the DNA TGTGCCAGCACCCCGTTAGGTAGCGGGGGGTCCACCGGGGAGCTGTTTTTT.